The rows below give T cell receptor beta chains drawn from one sample of a study of cytomegalovirus exposure and HLA in healthy donors. Profiling relied on immunoSEQ multiplex PCR, and the TCRdb table lists in-frame clones only, not all of them. In the table there are about 99,000 clones, around 80% of which are singletons. Source material: PBMCs. These receptors were collected from a woman in her forties in good health and CMV-seronegative. Both conserved end residues are part of each CDR3.

v_call,cdr3_aa
TRBV5-5,CASSFAGGETQYF
TRBV9,CASSWTSGSPGEQFF
TRBV4-3,CASSRRLNSYNEQFF
TRBV28,CASSRSGRGSPGELFF
TRBV5-4,CASSPGTSADTQYF
TRBV7-2,CASSLKLYAGNTIYF
TRBV5-1,CASSLIQRQAFSYEQYF
TRBV7-3,CASSRGLAAREQFF
TRBV11-2,CASSSPVRGPNTEAFF
TRBV6-5,CASSYGRGGHNEQFF
TRBV6-5,CASSYSIQRTYEQYF
TRBV6-1,CASSGLSGGSTDTQYF
TRBV29-1,CSVERQGTDTQYF
TRBV7-9,CASSSTGTGNIQYF
TRBV2,CASSEARGTYGYTF
TRBV28,CASRTSGRDEQFF
TRBV28,CATNRGNTEAFF
TRBV18,CASSRGQEDQPQHF
TRBV6-4,CASTVGEGSSYEQYF
TRBV18,CASFPGQASSYEQYF
TRBV5-6,CASSLFAGEIETQYF
TRBV7-2,CASSLAGTGGWPLHF
TRBV6-6,CASTHRGGREQFF
TRBV4-1,CASSQRGSSGEPYEQYF
TRBV27,CASREGGQGSNQPQHF